Below are 21 T cell receptor beta chains sequenced from a single sample in a study of shared clonotypes between healthy human individuals. The assay was immunoSEQ multiplex PCR, and TCRdb's table has in-frame clones only and misses some. The sample has about 560,000 clones, around 81% seen once. The sequenced material came from PBMCs. These receptors originate from a woman in her thirties or forties in good health. Some clones in this sample may be carry-over from other donors' samples.

The chain couples TRBV2 to TRBJ2-6; perhaps D is TRBD1 or TRBD2 (5 bases each). Trimming took 6 bases from V and 0 from J, leaving 15 bases between them. This CDR3 is built from 17 residues. Per the germline V gene, CDR1 is SNHLY and CDR2 is FYNNEI. CDR3 coding DNA: TGTGCCAGCAGCGGACCGGGACGGGACTCTGGGGCCAACGTCCTGACTTTC. Translation gives CASSGPGRDSGANVLTF.

This clone was detected once. The V call is TRBV7-3, the J call TRBJ2-3, with TRBD2 matching 8 bases. Germline assignment: CDR1 SGHTA and CDR2 FQGTGA. J lost 2 bases, V lost 5 bases, and 6 bases had no gene match. The CDR3 consists of 15 residues. CDR3 bases: TGTGCCAGCAGCCCAATAGCGGGATTCACAGATACGCAGTATTTT. Encoded protein: CASSPIAGFTDTQYF.

The V and J genes are TRBV7-8 and TRBJ2-3; maybe TRBD1 (5 bases). The CDR3 contains 14 residues. The V gene's germline CDR1 is SGHVS and CDR2 FQNEAQ. The V and J ends lost 2 bases and 0 bases respectively, with 6 bases between them. CDR3 in DNA: TGTGCCAGCAGCTTACGACAGAGCACAGATACGCAGTATTTT. Its protein product is CASSLRQSTDTQYF.

The chain joins TRBV29-1 to TRBJ2-5; tentative D call: TRBD1 (6 bases). Germline-derived CDR1 and CDR2 are SQVTM and ANQGSEA. V dropped 0 bases and J dropped 5 bases, with 13 bases sitting between them. The CDR3 totals 14 residues. CDR3 loop: CSVEDPWGRETQYF. In nucleotides, the CDR3 is TGCAGCGTTGAAGATCCCTGGGGGCGGGAGACCCAGTACTTC.

The chain links TRBV29-1 to TRBJ2-2; possibly TRBD2 for D (7 bases). V was trimmed by 4 bases and J by 4 bases, leaving 16 bases between them. Per germline, CDR1 SQVTM and CDR2 ANQGSEA. This CDR3 comprises 15 residues. CDR3 sequence reads: CSVVGGASATGELFF. The CDR3 coding sequence is TGCAGCGTTGTGGGGGGGGCTTCGGCCACCGGGGAGCTGTTTTTT.

This clone was observed a handful of times. The gene calls are TRBV4-2 and TRBJ1-5; D remains unclear. CDR1 LGHNA and CDR2 YNFKEQ come from the germline V gene. Trimming removed 1 base at V and 8 bases at J, with 6 bases between. The CDR3 has 12 residues. The CDR3 sequence: CASSQGLEPQHF. CDR3 DNA: TGTGCCAGCAGCCAAGGGCTTGAGCCCCAGCATTTT.

V gene TRBV19 combines with J gene TRBJ2-7; 8 nucleotides agree with TRBD1. The CDR3 consists of 13 residues. V shed 4 bases, J shed 3 bases, and the junction held 2 bases outside the gene matches. In germline, CDR1 is LNHDA, CDR2 SQIVND (reference sequence). CDR3 nucleotides: TGTGCCAGTAGTAGGGGACAGGTCTACGAGCAGTACTTC. The encoded protein is CASSRGQVYEQYF.

This rearrangement joins TRBV30 to TRBJ2-3; the match to TRBD2 covers 8 bases. This CDR3 region has 14 residues. After removal of 2 bases from V and 5 bases from J, the junction contained 6 bases not matched to a gene. Germline-derived CDR1 and CDR2 are GTSNPN and SVGIG (reference sequence). The chain's CDR3 is CAWSKAGGLDTQYF. The CDR3 DNA follows: TGTGCCTGGAGTAAGGCGGGAGGCCTAGATACGCAGTATTTT. Using reference TRBV30 and TRBJ2-3 for the parts outside the CDR3, the full variable domain is SQTIHQWPATLVQPVGSPLSLECTVEGTSNPNLYWYRQAAGRGLQLLFYSVGIGQISSEVPQNLSASRPQDRQFILSSKKLLLSDSGFYLCAWSKAGGLDTQYFGPGTRLTVL.

V usage is TRBV4-3 and J usage is TRBJ1-3; no reliable D call. Germline V gene data show CDR1 as LGHNA and CDR2 as YSLEER. V gave up 0 bases and J gave up 0 bases, with 6 bases separating them. The CDR3 contains 15 residues. CDR3: CASSQDRSSGNTIYF. DNA of the CDR3: TGCGCCAGCAGCCAAGATCGCAGCTCTGGAAACACCATATATTTT.

The rearrangement uses TRBV5-5 and TRBJ1-1, with 8 bases aligning to TRBD1. The CDR3 consists of 14 residues. Losses at the gene ends were 4 bases for V and 6 bases for J; bases not matched to a gene: 8. CDR1 is SGHKS and CDR2 is YYEKEE in the germline V gene (reference sequence). CDR3 in amino acids: CASSPRADRAEAFF. Here the CDR3 DNA reads TGTGCCAGCAGCCCAAGGGCGGACAGGGCTGAAGCTTTCTTT.

The V call is TRBV18, the J call TRBJ2-5; TRBD2 matches at 7 bases. CDR1 and CDR2 from the germline V gene are KGHSH and LQKENI. The CDR3 runs 14 residues. The J segment lost 5 bases and the V segment lost 4 bases, leaving 7 bases of the junction unmatched. The DNA for the CDR3 is TGTGCCAGCTCACTCGGGGGGAATCGGGAGACCCAGTACTTC. It yields the protein CASSLGGNRETQYF.

The V and J genes are TRBV5-8 and TRBJ2-7; 10 bases align to TRBD1. V shed 4 bases, J shed 6 bases, and the junction held 7 bases outside the gene matches. Germline CDR1 reads SGHTS; CDR2 reads YDEGEE. This CDR3 region has 14 residues. CDR3 nucleotide sequence: TGTGCCAGCAGCCCAGGGACAGGGGCTCTCGAGCAGTACTTC. It is translated as CASSPGTGALEQYF.

J is TRBJ2-7 and V is TRBV19, with 12 bases fitting TRBD2. V dropped 7 bases and J dropped 2; count of bases not matched to a gene: 3. This CDR3 region has 14 residues. Per germline, CDR1 LNHDA and CDR2 SQIVND (reference sequence). The CDR3 region has the DNA TGTGCCAGTACCGCTAGCGGGAGGGCCTACGAGCAGTACTTC. This gives the protein CASTASGRAYEQYF.

This chain uses TRBV7-3 with TRBJ2-3, with 13 bases that match TRBD2. The germline V gene encodes CDR1 SGHTA and CDR2 FQGTGA. The CDR3 length is 16 residues. Germline trimming cut 5 bases from V and 5 bases from J; bases unmatched to any gene: 7. The CDR3 DNA reads as TGTGCCAGCAGCCCAGGACTAGCGGGAGTTGGAGATACGCAGTATTTT. Translated, it gives CASSPGLAGVGDTQYF.

Turning to this clone: The likely explanation is a read error, given a far larger clone one base away. Other DNA sequences in the same sample also yield this CDR3. This chain links TRBV5-1 with TRBJ2-1, with 10 bases identical to TRBD2. This CDR3 is built from 18 residues. Germline values: CDR1 SGHRS, CDR2 YFSETQ. V shed 4 bases, J shed 8 bases, and the junction held 18 bases outside the gene matches. The CDR3 spells CASSNGASGSHSIYEQFF. CDR3 nucleotide sequence: TGCGCCAGCAGCAATGGGGCTAGCGGGAGCCATTCCATCTATGAGCAGTTCTTC.

This clone appeared a single time. The rearrangement joins TRBV19 to TRBJ2-5; 8 positions agree with TRBD2. Trimming at V came to 2 bases and at J to 4 bases, leaving 6 bases not matched to a gene. The CDR3 has 15 residues. Germline CDR1 and CDR2: LNHDA and SQIVND (reference sequence). The CDR3 reads CASSISGGTGETQYF. The DNA for the CDR3 is TGTGCCAGTAGTATAAGCGGGGGTACGGGAGAGACCCAGTACTTC.

This clone showed up just a few times. This chain uses TRBV28 with TRBJ1-2; D perhaps matches TRBD1 (5 bases). This CDR3 has 13 residues. The V gene's germline CDR1 is MDHEN and CDR2 SYDVKM. Trimming stripped 6 bases from V and 4 bases from J, with 12 bases between. The CDR3 nucleotides read TGTGCCAGCAGCTGGGGCAGCGCCTATGGCTACACCTTC. Translating it yields CASSWGSAYGYTF.

This chain joins TRBV30 and TRBJ1-5; maybe TRBD1 (6 bases). The CDR3 is made up of 12 amino acids. V shed 4 bases and J shed 6 bases, with 10 bases lying between them. Germline lookup yields CDR1 GTSNPN and CDR2 SVGIG (reference sequence). The CDR3, as DNA: TGTGCCTGGAAACAGGGTGGTCAGCCCCAGCATTTT. As protein: CAWKQGGQPQHF.

On this clone: The junction does not match germline at one end; this may be a read error. The J gene is TRBJ1-2, the V gene TRBV13, with 7 bases fitting TRBD1. Germline loops: CDR1 PRHDT, CDR2 FYEKMQ (reference sequence). The CDR3 length is 13 residues. This CDR3 reads CASSAGRGDGSNF. CDR3 coding DNA: TGTGCCAGCAGCGCGGGCAGGGGGGATGGCTCAAACTTC. Looking up the rest from reference TRBV13 and TRBJ1-2 gives the full variable domain: AAGVIQSPRHLIKEKRETATLKCYPIPRHDTVYWYQQGPGQDPQFLISFYEKMQSDKGSIPDRFSAQQFSDYHSELNMSSLELGDSALYFCASSAGRGDGSNFGSGTRLTVV.

The V and J genes are TRBV30 and TRBJ2-7, with TRBD1 matching 7 bases. Germline V lookup: CDR1 GTSNPN, CDR2 SVGIG (reference sequence). This CDR3 has 16 residues. With V trimmed by 1 base and J by 4 bases, 13 bases remained unmatched. The CDR3 DNA follows: TGTGCCTGGAGTGGAAAAGGCATAGGGGGCTTGTACGAGCAGTACTTC. Amino acids: CAWSGKGIGGLYEQYF.

The chain links TRBV7-2 to TRBJ2-7, with D perhaps being TRBD1 or TRBD2 (5 bases each). Trimming pared 5 bases from V and 1 base from J, leaving 12 bases between. The CDR3 runs 14 residues. The V gene's germline CDR1 is SGHTA and CDR2 FQGNSA. CDR3 coding DNA: TGTGCCAGCAGCGGGGACCCCCTATCCTACGAGCAGTACTTC. Protein product: CASSGDPLSYEQYF.